A selection of T cell receptor beta chains follows, all from one sample in a study of graft-versus-host responses after intestinal transplantation. Libraries were prepared by immunoSEQ multiplex PCR; TCRdb keeps only in-frame clonotypes and omits some of them. Of about 25,000 clones detected, approximately 93% appear once; the ten largest clones hold around 0.54%. The sequences come from PBMCs, collected 18 days after transplant. The receptors shown here come from a human patient who received an intestinal transplant, so some T cells may come from the graft donor. Both conserved end residues are part of each CDR3. Each record gives: clone size, J gene, V gene, D gene, CDR3 DNA, CDR3 protein. D genes are given only for firm matches. Clone size is not always given. Where it is, it says once, few, many or a class for expanded clones.

. | TRBJ2-1 | TRBV4-1 | TRBD2 | TGCGCCAGCAGCCAGGCAGCGGGGGGGACTTCGAATGAGCAGTTCTTC | CASSQAAGGTSNEQFF
. | TRBJ1-3 | TRBV14 | . | TGTGCCAGCGGGTCAGGTGGAAACACCATATATTTT | CASGSGGNTIYF
. | TRBJ1-5 | TRBV5-8 | . | TGTGCCAGCAGCTTGGAGGTCCTCCATCAGCCCCAGCATTTT | CASSLEVLHQPQHF
. | TRBJ1-1 | TRBV18 | . | TGTGCCAGCTCACCACCGGGGAACACTGAAGCTTTCTTT | CASSPPGNTEAFF
. | TRBJ1-1 | TRBV6-6 | TRBD1 | TGTGCCAGCAGTTACGGGACAGGGGGTTCGCGCACTGAAGCTTTCTTT | CASSYGTGGSRTEAFF
. | TRBJ2-3 | TRBV5-4 | . | TGTGCCAGCAGCTTGGCCTCAGATACGCAGTATTTT | CASSLASDTQYF
once | TRBJ1-1 | TRBV29-1 | . | TGCAGCGTTGACCCTCCTGGGGGGACACTAAAGGAAGCTTTCTTT | CSVDPPGGTLKEAFF
. | TRBJ1-4 | TRBV11-2 | TRBD1 | TGTGCCAGCAGCTTAACCTCCGCAGGGGGCGGAGAAAAACTGTTTTTT | CASSLTSAGGGEKLFF
. | TRBJ2-7 | TRBV2 | . | TGTGCCAGCAGTGTGAGAGGGGACTCCTACGAGCAGTACTTC | CASSVRGDSYEQYF
. | TRBJ2-1 | TRBV6-4 | . | TGTGCCAGCAGTGACCAGGCAGGGGGGGGGTCGGAGCAGTTCTTC | CASSDQAGGGSEQFF
. | TRBJ2-3 | TRBV2 | TRBD2 | TGTGCCAGCAGCGACTACCGGTTTAGCGGGGGGGCATCAGATACGCAGTATTTT | CASSDYRFSGGASDTQYF
. | TRBJ1-1 | TRBV18 | . | TGTGCCAGCTCCCCCCCACGGGGGAGAAAGAACACTGAAGCTTTCTTT | CASSPPRGRKNTEAFF
. | TRBJ2-1 | TRBV19 | TRBD2 | TGTGCCAGTAGTATAGGTGAGACTAGCGGGGGGCTCCCTCAGTTCTTC | CASSIGETSGGLPQFF
. | TRBJ2-3 | TRBV5-1 | . | TGCGCCAGCAGCTTGGCCAGCAGGGCTGGCACAGATACGCAGTATTTT | CASSLASRAGTDTQYF
. | TRBJ2-7 | TRBV27 | TRBD1 | TGTGCCAGCAGCTTCGGACAGGGCTACGAGCAGTACTTC | CASSFGQGYEQYF
once | TRBJ2-2 | TRBV4-2 | . | TGTGCCAGCAGCCAAGACAGCACCGGGGAGCTGTTTTTT | CASSQDSTGELFF
. | TRBJ2-1 | TRBV5-6 | TRBD2 | TGTGCCGGCAGCTCCACCTTGACTAGCGGGGAATGGAATGAGCAGTTCTTC | CAGSSTLTSGEWNEQFF
. | TRBJ1-4 | TRBV5-4 | . | TGTGCCAGCAGCTTTGGTGGCAATGAAAAACTGTTTTTT | CASSFGGNEKLFF
. | TRBJ2-3 | TRBV6-1 | . | TGTGCCAGCAGTGAATTCGGGGGCTCTGCAGATACGCAGTATTTT | CASSEFGGSADTQYF
. | TRBJ2-5 | TRBV6-6 | TRBD2 | TGTGCCAGCAGGGCTAGCGGGGGGGCCGGGGAGACCCAGTACTTC | CASRASGGAGETQYF
. | TRBJ1-5 | TRBV2 | . | TGTGCCAGCAGTAAAATGCAGGGCATTGAGCCCCAGCATTTT | CASSKMQGIEPQHF
. | TRBJ1-1 | TRBV10-1 | . | TGCGCCAGCAGTTCATCCGGCACTGAAGCTTTCTTT | CASSSSGTEAFF
. | TRBJ2-1 | TRBV18 | TRBD1 | TGTGCCAGCTCACCAATACGGGACAGGGTATTCTTC | CASSPIRDRVFF
few | TRBJ2-1 | TRBV27 | TRBD1 | TGTGCCAGCGCATCCCGACAGGGGTACGTATCGGAGCAGTTCTTC | CASASRQGYVSEQFF
once | TRBJ2-7 | TRBV30 | . | TGTGCCTGGAGTGATGACCCCCTTTGGAACGAGCAGTACTTC | CAWSDDPLWNEQYF
. | TRBJ1-5 | TRBV7-8 | . | TGTGCCAGCAGCTCATCAGGATCGTTAAATCAGCCCCAGCATTTT | CASSSSGSLNQPQHF
. | TRBJ2-5 | TRBV6-1 | TRBD2 | TGTGCCAGCATTCACGCCGGGACTAGTGGGGAGACCCAGTACTTC | CASIHAGTSGETQYF
. | TRBJ2-7 | TRBV6-5 | . | TGTGCCAGCAGTTCTTTAGCAGGGATAACCAACGAGCAGTACTTC | CASSSLAGITNEQYF
. | TRBJ1-6 | TRBV6-5 | . | TGTGCCAGCAGGCTCCCTGACAGATATAATTCACCCCTCCACTTT | CASRLPDRYNSPLHF